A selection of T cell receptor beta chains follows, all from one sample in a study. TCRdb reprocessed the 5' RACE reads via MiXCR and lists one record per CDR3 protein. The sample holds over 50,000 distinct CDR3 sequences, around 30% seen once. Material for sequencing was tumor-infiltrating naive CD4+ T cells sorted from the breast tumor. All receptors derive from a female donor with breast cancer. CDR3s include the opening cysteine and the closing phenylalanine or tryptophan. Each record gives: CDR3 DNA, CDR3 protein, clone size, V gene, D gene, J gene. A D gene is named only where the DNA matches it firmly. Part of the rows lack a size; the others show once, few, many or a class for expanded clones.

DNA: TGTGCCAGCAGCTCGGAATACAGCACTGAAGCTTTCTTT
CDR3: CASSSEYSTEAFF
size: once
V: TRBV7-9
D: -
J: TRBJ1-1

DNA: TGTGCCAGCAGCTTAGAGGTCTCTCTGACGAGGGGAGAGACCCAGTACTTC
CDR3: CASSLEVSLTRGETQYF
size: few
V: TRBV7-8
D: -
J: TRBJ2-5

DNA: TGTGCCAGCGATAACGGATACAATGAGCAGTTCTTC
CDR3: CASDNGYNEQFF
size: few
V: TRBV7-9
D: -
J: TRBJ2-1

DNA: TGCGCCAGCAGCTTGACCATGCGACGGACAGGGCCACTAGCCAAAAACATTCAGTACTTC
CDR3: CASSLTMRRTGPLAKNIQYF
size: -
V: TRBV5-1
D: TRBD1
J: TRBJ2-4

DNA: TGTGCCAGCAGCTCCCAGTCGACAGATACGCAGTATTTT
CDR3: CASSSQSTDTQYF
size: few
V: TRBV7-6
D: -
J: TRBJ2-3

DNA: TGTGCCAGTAGCCGCTACATTTCAGCTGGGAATTCACCCCTCCACTTT
CDR3: CASSRYISAGNSPLHF
size: -
V: TRBV19
D: -
J: TRBJ1-6

DNA: TGTGCCAGCAGTGGGACTAGCGGGAGGGCCGAACGCCGTGAGACCCAGTACTTC
CDR3: CASSGTSGRAERRETQYF
size: few
V: TRBV12-3/TRBV12-4
D: TRBD2
J: TRBJ2-5

DNA: TGCAGTGCTAGAGATTTTTCTAGCGGGGGTAACACCGGGGAGCTGTTTTTT
CDR3: CSARDFSSGGNTGELFF
size: -
V: TRBV20-1
D: TRBD2
J: TRBJ2-2

DNA: TGTGCCAGCAGTTTACTGGCAGGGGCCCCCTACGAGCAGTACTTC
CDR3: CASSLLAGAPYEQYF
size: -
V: TRBV27
D: -
J: TRBJ2-7

DNA: TGTGCCAGCAGAAACAGGGTCGGAACAGATACGCAGTATTTT
CDR3: CASRNRVGTDTQYF
size: -
V: TRBV6-2/TRBV6-3
D: -
J: TRBJ2-3

DNA: TGCGCCAGCAGACCCGCCCTACTAGCGGGAGGGCCCGAGACCCAGTACTTC
CDR3: CASRPALLAGGPETQYF
size: -
V: TRBV4-1
D: TRBD2
J: TRBJ2-5

DNA: TGCAGTGCTAGTAGCCTTCCCACAGATACGCAGTATTTT
CDR3: CSASSLPTDTQYF
size: many
V: TRBV20-1
D: -
J: TRBJ2-3

DNA: TGTGCCAGCAGCTTAGTCCGGACTGGAGCTCTCTTT
CDR3: CASSLVRTGALF
size: -
V: TRBV7-2
D: -
J: TRBJ1-1

DNA: TGTGCCAGCAGCGCCCAAAGGACATCTGGAGACACCATATATTTT
CDR3: CASSAQRTSGDTIYF
size: -
V: TRBV9
D: -
J: TRBJ1-3

DNA: TGCAGTGCTGTCGGGACTTCGAGCTCCTACAATGAGCAGTTCTTC
CDR3: CSAVGTSSSYNEQFF
size: few
V: TRBV20-1
D: -
J: TRBJ2-1

DNA: TGCGCCAGCAGTGAGCGCCGTCGCGGATTTAACTACAATGAGCAGTTCTTC
CDR3: CASSERRRGFNYNEQFF
size: few
V: TRBV10-1
D: -
J: TRBJ2-1

DNA: TGCAGCGTTGAAGTTGGGGGCAATCAGCCCCAGCATTTT
CDR3: CSVEVGGNQPQHF
size: -
V: TRBV29-1
D: -
J: TRBJ1-5

DNA: TGTGCCAGCAGTTCAAGGACAGCGAATAGCAATCAGCCCCAGCATTTT
CDR3: CASSSRTANSNQPQHF
size: -
V: TRBV6-1
D: -
J: TRBJ1-5

DNA: TGTGCCAGCAGCCAACTAGGCCCGAACACCGGGGAGCTGTTTTTT
CDR3: CASSQLGPNTGELFF
size: many
V: TRBV3-1
D: -
J: TRBJ2-2

DNA: TGTGCCAGCAGGTCCGGGAACTATGGCTACACCTTC
CDR3: CASRSGNYGYTF
size: few
V: TRBV7-2
D: -
J: TRBJ1-2

DNA: TGCGCCAGCAGCTTGGGGACACTTACCTACGAGCAGTACTTC
CDR3: CASSLGTLTYEQYF
size: many
V: TRBV5-1
D: -
J: TRBJ2-7

DNA: TGCGCCAGCAGCCAAGACTGGGGAAAAGAGACCCAGTACTTC
CDR3: CASSQDWGKETQYF
size: -
V: TRBV4-3
D: -
J: TRBJ2-5

DNA: TGTGCCAGCAGCTTAGATCCGGGAGGCGAGCAGTACTTC
CDR3: CASSLDPGGEQYF
size: medium-sized
V: TRBV7-2
D: TRBD2
J: TRBJ2-7

DNA: TGTGCCAGCAGTAGACAGTCAGGTGGCTATGGCTACACCTTC
CDR3: CASSRQSGGYGYTF
size: few
V: TRBV6-1
D: -
J: TRBJ1-2

DNA: TGTGCCAGCAGTCGTAGGACTAGCGGGGTAATTGGGGAGACCCAGTACTTC
CDR3: CASSRRTSGVIGETQYF
size: -
V: TRBV6-2/TRBV6-3
D: TRBD2
J: TRBJ2-5

DNA: TGCAGCGGGACTATCGCGAACACCGGGGAGCTGTTTTTT
CDR3: CSGTIANTGELFF
size: few
V: TRBV29-1
D: -
J: TRBJ2-2

DNA: TGTGCCAGCAGCTTAGGTCCCGGCAGGGAGACCCAGTACTTC
CDR3: CASSLGPGRETQYF
size: -
V: TRBV7-3
D: -
J: TRBJ2-5

DNA: TGCGCCAGCAGCCAAGATTCGACAGTGAATTTCTCTGGAAACACCATATATTTT
CDR3: CASSQDSTVNFSGNTIYF
size: -
V: TRBV4-3
D: -
J: TRBJ1-3

DNA: TGTGCCAGCAGCTTAAGGAACACTGAAGCTTTCTTT
CDR3: CASSLRNTEAFF
size: few
V: TRBV11-2
D: -
J: TRBJ1-1